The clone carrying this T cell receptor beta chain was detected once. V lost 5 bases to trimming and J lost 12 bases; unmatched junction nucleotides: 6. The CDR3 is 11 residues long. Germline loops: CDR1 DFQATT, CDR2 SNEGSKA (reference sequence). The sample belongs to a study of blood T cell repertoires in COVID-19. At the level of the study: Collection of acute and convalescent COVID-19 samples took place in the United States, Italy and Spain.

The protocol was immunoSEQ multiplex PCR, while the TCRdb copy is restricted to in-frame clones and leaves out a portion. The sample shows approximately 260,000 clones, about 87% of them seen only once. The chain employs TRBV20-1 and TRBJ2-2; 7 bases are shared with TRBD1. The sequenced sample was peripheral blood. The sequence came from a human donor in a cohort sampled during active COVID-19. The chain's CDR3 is CSAPGTEKLFF. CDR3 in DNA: TGCAGTGCTCCTGGGACAGAGAAGCTGTTTTTT.